This entry describes one T cell receptor (beta chain). What it recognizes is unknown. The V and J ends lost 4 bases and 3 bases, in that order; junction bases with no gene match: 7. The germline V gene has CDR1 SGDLS and CDR2 YYNGEE. This CDR3 region has 14 residues. Some clones are missing from TCRdb's copy, which holds only in-frame ones; the method was immunoSEQ multiplex PCR. Among approximately 1.5 million clones listed, 95% to 99% were seen once. This specimen belongs to a study of shared clonotypes between healthy human individuals. Turning to the study itself: Plates per donor: three CD4 naive, three CD4 memory, two CD8 naive, one CD8 memory. Study conclusions and caveats: Generally, naive subsets came out with larger estimated richness than memory subsets.

This chain links TRBV9 with TRBJ2-7; 7 bases map to TRBD1. The clonotype comes from a young man in good health. The sample taken for sequencing was naive CD4+ T cells sorted from blood. Documented subset: CD45RA+ positively selected. CDR3 loop: CASSPGQYLYEQYF. CDR3 bases: TGTGCCAGCAGCCCGGGACAGTACCTCTACGAGCAGTACTTC.